This T cell receptor (beta chain) is drawn from a study of T cell repertoires in cytomegalovirus infection. In the study overall: Indications of both CMV infection and matching HLA type were provided by public TCR beta signatures. Study conclusions and caveats: HLA-C-restricted CMV-specific TCR beta clonotypes prevailed in the ex vivo response. Identification of carriers of CMV plus the relevant HLA was performed using cumulative public TCR beta family frequency.

This clonotype was picked up a small number of times. Its antigen is currently unknown. Germline trimming cut 3 bases from V and 2 bases from J; bases unmatched to any gene: 7. Germline CDR1 and CDR2: SNHLY and FYNNEI. The CDR3 runs to 16 residues. MiXCR, run by TCRdb on the reads, gives a single entry per CDR3 protein. The repertoire holds roughly 600,000 distinct CDR3 sequences, with 20% to 25% as singletons. The chain couples TRBV2 to TRBJ1-5; 7 bases align to TRBD1. Sequencing used CD8+ T cells from PBMCs. The sequence was collected from a human donor in good health (CMV status not recorded). Some clones in this sample may be carry-over from other donors' samples. Here the CDR3 DNA reads TGTGCCAGCAGTGATAACGTCAGGGGGGGCAATCAGCCCCAGCATTTT. It encodes CASSDNVRGGNQPQHF.